This entry is about one TCR beta chain. In its sample, this clonotype was seen many times. What this receptor recognizes is not known. No qualities accompany the bases; no much larger clone lies one base away. The data were taken from a study of Graves' ophthalmopathy and Graves' hyperthyroidism (dated by TCRdb to 2016 to 2019). Looking at the study overall: Peripheral blood was collected before any treatment was given, at the time of initial diagnosis. TCR beta repertoire signatures were used to distinguish Graves' ophthalmopathy from Graves' hyperthyroidism and to predict progression to ophthalmopathy. In total, 135 blood samples were TCR-sequenced: 40 to 45 ophthalmopathy, roughly 80 hyperthyroidism and about 17 hyperthyroidism-to-ophthalmopathy patients. To explore V-J signatures distinguishing ophthalmopathy from hyperthyroidism, a discovery set of approximately 100 patients (43 ophthalmopathy, 55 to 60 stable hyperthyroidism) was enrolled. An independent validation cohort was composed of some 19 hyperthyroidism patients and 17 patients who later progressed from hyperthyroidism to ophthalmopathy. T-cell repertoires of thyroid tissue and blood were compared in 5 or 6 hyperthyroidism patients. Following sampling, methimazole starting at 30 mg daily was administered to hyperthyroidism patients, and high-dose intravenous methylprednisolone was administered to ophthalmopathy patients. For training and testing, the 110 or so patients in the discovery cohort were randomly divided in a 7:3 ratio. Results the study describes overall, beyond this receptor: No statistical method was used to set the sample size in advance, and the investigators knew which group each participant was assigned to. In cross-validation, the 13-signature model distinguished ophthalmopathy from stable hyperthyroidism with almost 90% sensitivity and about 81% specificity, and in the test set the corresponding values were approximately 80% and 68%. Most expanded thyroid clonotypes with frequency above 0.001 were also detected in blood, suggesting blood repertoires may reflect the thyroid immune response. In validation, the model predicted ophthalmopathy progression with more than 70% sensitivity and about 77% specificity; fewer than 15 predicted patients were CT-confirmed with GO in a median of about 6.1 months.

The ophthalmopathy patients had moderately to severely active disease, with a Clinical Activity Score of 3 or higher, a NOSPECS grade of 4 or higher, and a disease duration of less than 3 months. Anyone with other autoimmune diseases, uncontrolled infections, pregnancy or lactation was excluded from the study. Diagnosis was based on clinical symptoms, serum thyroxine, TRAb, thyroid ultrasound and orbital computed tomography. Ficoll-Paque density gradient centrifugation was used to isolate PBMCs from approximately 11 ml of fresh peripheral blood. Total RNA was extracted using Trizol reagent, and RNA quality was checked on an Agilent 2100 Bioanalyzer. For repertoire sequencing, TCR beta CDR3 regions were amplified from RNA transcripts. The first round was an RT-PCR using HTBI primers with the Qiagen OneStep RT-PCR kit, and this first round was followed by a second-round multiplex PCR, then size selection and purification. Libraries were sequenced paired-end with 100 bp reads on an Illumina HiSeq2000. In the paper's pipeline: Reads were processed with SOAPnuke, discarding reads with adapters, uncalled bases, mean Phred below 15, or no exact constant-primer or identifier match. High-quality paired reads were merged with COPE v1.2.5. Clonotypes were defined as unique nucleotide sequences and were aligned to IMGT TRB V, D and J references using MiTCR v1.1. The analysis was limited to V-J combinations with a frequency above 0.0001, which together covered over 99% of the repertoires. A TCR clonal expansion and chaos score per V-J combination was defined as the ratio of F50 clonal expansion to chaos observed in the TCRdist matrix. Welch's t-statistics and random forest were used to reduce the features to some 13 V-J combinations, which were then used as input to a naive Bayes classifier. Thyroid-blood repertoire similarity was quantified with the Morisita-Horn index. In TCRdb, the public reads were trimmed at Q25 with fastp and aligned with MiXCR, with productive beta chains retained. Rows are combined by CDR3 protein, so each entry shows the most common genes and DNA. Clone size and V and J calls follow TCRdb, not the original study. The sample table holds 210,000 or so distinct CDR3 sequences, of which under 30% were seen once. Approximately 9.6% of the sample lies in the top ten.

The sequence derives from a middle-aged man with Graves' ophthalmopathy. Donor details come from another sample of the same person, matched by shared clones. Sequenced material: peripheral blood.

The CDR3 amino acid sequence is: CASSSRGVWTGELFF. Here is the DNA: TGTGCCAGCAGTTCCCGAGGGGTGTGGACCGGGGAGCTGTTTTTT. Here the chain combines TRBV28 and TRBJ2-2; the D gene is possibly TRBD1 or TRBD2, each agreeing over 5 bases. Between the V and J ends, shortened by 4 bases and 5 bases respectively, the junction contains 14 bases. The CDR3, from cysteine to phenylalanine, totals 15 residues. The DNA shown is the 45-base CDR3, in frame from base 1. The germline V gene encodes CDR1 MDHEN and CDR2 SYDVKM.